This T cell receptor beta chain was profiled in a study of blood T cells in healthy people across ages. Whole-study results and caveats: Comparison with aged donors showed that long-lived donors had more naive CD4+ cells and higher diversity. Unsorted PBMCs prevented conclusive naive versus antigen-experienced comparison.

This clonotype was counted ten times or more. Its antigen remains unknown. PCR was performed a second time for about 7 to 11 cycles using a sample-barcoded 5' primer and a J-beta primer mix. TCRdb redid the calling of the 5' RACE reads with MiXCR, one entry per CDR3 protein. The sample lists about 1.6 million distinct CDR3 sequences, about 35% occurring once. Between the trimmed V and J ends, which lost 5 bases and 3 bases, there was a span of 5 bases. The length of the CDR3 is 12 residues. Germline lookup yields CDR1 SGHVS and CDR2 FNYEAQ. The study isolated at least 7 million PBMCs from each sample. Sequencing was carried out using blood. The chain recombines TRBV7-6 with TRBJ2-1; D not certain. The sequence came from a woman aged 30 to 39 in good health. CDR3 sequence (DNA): TGTGCCAGCAGCCTCTACTACAATGAGCAGTTCTTC. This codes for CASSLYYNEQFF.